This TCR beta chain was obtained from a study of vaccination and CD4 T cells after COVID-19. Study-wide context: As control conditions, cultures were given either a CEFX pool serving as positive control, an HIV-1 Nef pool, or no peptide at all.

Oncomine TCR Beta short-read sequencing was applied to DNA from cultured CD4+ T cells. A single record per CDR3 protein comes from TCRdb applying MiXCR to the PCR reads. The sample yields about 15,000 distinct CDR3 sequences, 50% to 60% seen once. A word on this clonotype: What it binds is unknown.

Treatment of the sample: approximately 10-day PBMC culture with coronavirus spike peptide pools or control peptides (ViraFEST assay). The ViraFEST method relied on peptide pools to expand antigen-specific T cells, followed by TCR sequencing. Peptide pools at around 10 ug/ml, together with around 10 IU/ml IL-2, were added to cultures of under 2.5 million PBMCs per well. This CDR3 is built from 13 residues. The germline V gene has CDR1 DFQATT and CDR2 SNEGSKA (reference sequence). V was cut by 3 bases and J by 5 bases, with 13 bases left in between. The chain links TRBV20-1 to TRBJ2-5; the D gene is possibly TRBD2 (5 bases). The specimen was CD4+ T cells from blood, cultured in vitro, collected before SARS-CoV-2 vaccination. The sequence was obtained from a human donor who had recovered from COVID-19. For the CDR3, the DNA is TGCAGTGCTAGTACGGGGTCCCCGGAGACCCAGTACTTC. Residues: CSASTGSPETQYF.